Each of the 3 T cell receptor beta chains below was sequenced from the same sample in a study of cytomegalovirus exposure and HLA in healthy donors. PCR was performed using 60 Vbeta and 13 Jbeta primers. Some clones are missing from TCRdb's copy, which holds only in-frame ones; the method was immunoSEQ multiplex PCR. Found here are 110,000 to 150,000 clones, about 85% of them singletons; the top ten hold more than 2%. The sample taken for sequencing was PBMCs. These receptors all stem from a boy aged 2 to 10 in good health and CMV-seronegative.

CDR3 in DNA: TGTGCCGGGCAACCAGCGGGAACACAAAACATTCAGTACTTC. Protein product: CAGQPAGTQNIQYF. The V call is TRBV7-9, the J call TRBJ2-4; 7 bases fit TRBD2. CDR1 is SEHNR, CDR2 FQNEAQ, per germline (reference sequence). The length of the CDR3 is 14 residues. Trimming at V came to 11 bases and at J to 5 bases, leaving 12 bases not matched to a gene.

This chain connects TRBV7-9 to TRBJ1-1; 9 bases agree with TRBD1. The CDR3 totals 18 residues. The germline CDR1 and CDR2 sequences are SEHNR and FQNEAQ (reference sequence). J lost 0 bases, V lost 5 bases, and 13 bases had no gene match. CDR3 protein: CASSPSLGDRGLNTEAFF. CDR3 DNA sequence: TGTGCCAGCAGCCCCTCGTTGGGTGACAGGGGGTTGAACACTGAAGCTTTCTTT.

The J gene is TRBJ2-1, the V gene TRBV6-5; 8 positions agree with TRBD2. The CDR3 is 15 residues long. Germline CDR1 is MNHEY and CDR2 is SVGAGI. The trim removed 7 bases at V and 3 bases at J, leaving 8 bases unmatched. The CDR3 sequence is CASNKAGESYNEQFF. Here the CDR3 DNA reads TGTGCCAGCAACAAAGCGGGAGAAAGCTACAATGAGCAGTTCTTC.